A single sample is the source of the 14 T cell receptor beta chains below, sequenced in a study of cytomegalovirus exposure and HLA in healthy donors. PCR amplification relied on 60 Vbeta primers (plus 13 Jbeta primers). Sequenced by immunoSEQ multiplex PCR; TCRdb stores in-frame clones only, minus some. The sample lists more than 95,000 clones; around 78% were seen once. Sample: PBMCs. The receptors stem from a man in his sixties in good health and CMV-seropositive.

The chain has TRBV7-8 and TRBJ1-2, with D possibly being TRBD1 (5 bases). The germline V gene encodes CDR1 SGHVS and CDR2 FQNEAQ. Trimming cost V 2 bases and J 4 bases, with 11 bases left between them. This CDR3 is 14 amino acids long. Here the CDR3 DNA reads TGTGCCAGCAGCTTAAGGGGTAAAGGCTATGGCTACACCTTC. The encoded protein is CASSLRGKGYGYTF. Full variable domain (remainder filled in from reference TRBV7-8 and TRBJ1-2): GAGVSQSPRYKVAKRGQDVALRCDPISGHVSLFWYQQALGQGPEFLTYFQNEAQLDKSGLPSDRFFAERPEGSVSTLKIQRTQQEDSAVYLCASSLRGKGYGYTFGSGTRLTVV.

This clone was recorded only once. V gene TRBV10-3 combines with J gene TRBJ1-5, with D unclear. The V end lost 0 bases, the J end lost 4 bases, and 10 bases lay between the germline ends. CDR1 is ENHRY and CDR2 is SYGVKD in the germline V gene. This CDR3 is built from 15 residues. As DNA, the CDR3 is TGTGCCATCAGTGAGTCGACTACGGGGAATCAGCCCCAGCATTTT. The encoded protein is CAISESTTGNQPQHF.

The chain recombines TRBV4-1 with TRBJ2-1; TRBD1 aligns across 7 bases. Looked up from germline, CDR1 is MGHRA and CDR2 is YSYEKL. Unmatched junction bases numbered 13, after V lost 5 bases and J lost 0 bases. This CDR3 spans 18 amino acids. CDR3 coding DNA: TGCGCCAGCAGCTCGAAGAGGGGGCAGGGTCCCTCCTACAATGAGCAGTTCTTC. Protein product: CASSSKRGQGPSYNEQFF.

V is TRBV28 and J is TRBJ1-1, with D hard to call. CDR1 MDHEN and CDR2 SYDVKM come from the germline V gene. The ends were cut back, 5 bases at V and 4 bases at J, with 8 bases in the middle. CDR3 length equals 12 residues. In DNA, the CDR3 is TGTGCCAGCAGTATCCCTACCACTGAAGCTTTCTTT. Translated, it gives CASSIPTTEAFF.

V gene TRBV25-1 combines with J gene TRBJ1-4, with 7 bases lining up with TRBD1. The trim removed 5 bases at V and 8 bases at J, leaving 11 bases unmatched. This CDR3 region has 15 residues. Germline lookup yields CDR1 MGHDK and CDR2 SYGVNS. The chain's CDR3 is CASSPRQGTGEKLFF. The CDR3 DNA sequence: TGTGCCAGCAGTCCTCGACAGGGAACGGGAGAAAAACTGTTTTTT.

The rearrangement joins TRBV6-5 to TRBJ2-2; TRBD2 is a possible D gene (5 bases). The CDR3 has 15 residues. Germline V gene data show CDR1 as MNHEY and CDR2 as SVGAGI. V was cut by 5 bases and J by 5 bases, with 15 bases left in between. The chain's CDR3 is CASSLPIRGTGELFF. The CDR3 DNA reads TGTGCCAGCAGTCTCCCTATACGGGGAACCGGGGAGCTGTTTTTT.

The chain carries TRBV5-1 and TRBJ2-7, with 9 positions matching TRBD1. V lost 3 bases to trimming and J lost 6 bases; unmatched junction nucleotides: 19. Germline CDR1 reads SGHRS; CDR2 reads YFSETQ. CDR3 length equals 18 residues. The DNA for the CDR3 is TGCGCCAGCAGCTGGAGTGGATCCGGGGACAGGGATACTGGCGAGCAGTACTTC. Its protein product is CASSWSGSGDRDTGEQYF.

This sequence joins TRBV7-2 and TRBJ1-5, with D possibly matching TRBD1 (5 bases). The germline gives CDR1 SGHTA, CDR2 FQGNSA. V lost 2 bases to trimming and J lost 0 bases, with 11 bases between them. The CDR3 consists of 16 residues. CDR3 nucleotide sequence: TGTGCCAGCAGCTTATACAGGATGACTAGCAATCAGCCCCAGCATTTT. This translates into CASSLYRMTSNQPQHF.

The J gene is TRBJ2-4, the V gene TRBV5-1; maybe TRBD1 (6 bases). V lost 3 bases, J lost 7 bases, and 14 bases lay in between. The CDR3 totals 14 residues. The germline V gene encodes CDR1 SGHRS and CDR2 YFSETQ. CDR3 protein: CASSSPGGGNIQYF. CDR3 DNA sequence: TGCGCCAGCAGCTCCCCTGGGGGCGGGAACATTCAGTACTTC.

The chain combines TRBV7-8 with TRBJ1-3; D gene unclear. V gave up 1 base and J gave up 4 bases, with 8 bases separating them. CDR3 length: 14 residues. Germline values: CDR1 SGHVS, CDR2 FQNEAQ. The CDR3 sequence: CASSLGGLGNTIYF. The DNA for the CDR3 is TGTGCCAGCAGCTTAGGAGGGCTCGGAAACACCATATATTTT.

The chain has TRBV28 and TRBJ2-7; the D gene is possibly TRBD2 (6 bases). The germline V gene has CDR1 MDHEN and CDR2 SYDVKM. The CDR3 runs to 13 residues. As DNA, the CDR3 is TGTGCGACCTCCGGGGGTTATCCCTACGAGCAGTACTTC. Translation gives CATSGGYPYEQYF.

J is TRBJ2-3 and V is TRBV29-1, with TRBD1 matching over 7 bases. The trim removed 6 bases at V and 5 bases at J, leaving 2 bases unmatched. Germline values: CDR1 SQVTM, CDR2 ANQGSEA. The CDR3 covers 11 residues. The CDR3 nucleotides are TGCAGCGTGAGACAGGGAGATACGCAGTATTTT. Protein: CSVRQGDTQYF.

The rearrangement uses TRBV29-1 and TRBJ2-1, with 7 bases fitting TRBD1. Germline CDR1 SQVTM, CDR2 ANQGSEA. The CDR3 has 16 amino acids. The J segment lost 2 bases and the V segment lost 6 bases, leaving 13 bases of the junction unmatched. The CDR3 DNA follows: TGCAGCGTCCCCTCGACGACAGGGAGCACCTACAATGAGCAGTTCTTC. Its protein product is CSVPSTTGSTYNEQFF.

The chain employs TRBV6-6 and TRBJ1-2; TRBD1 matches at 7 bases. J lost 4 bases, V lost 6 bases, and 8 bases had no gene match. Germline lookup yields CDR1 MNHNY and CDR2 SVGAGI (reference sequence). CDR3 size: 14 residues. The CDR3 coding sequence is TGTGCCAGCAGCCTTACAGGGGCGATCTATGGCTACACCTTC. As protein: CASSLTGAIYGYTF.